What follows are 17 T cell receptor beta chains derived from one specimen sequenced in a study of T cell repertoires and leukemia-associated antigens (dated by TCRdb to about 2019). Library preparation was by 5' RACE. For sequencing, an Illumina MiSeq was employed. TCRdb applied fastp at Q25 and MiXCR to the public reads, then kept only in-frame beta chains. Entries are consolidated by CDR3 protein sequence, retaining the most common genes and DNA. The sample table shows 13,000 to 15,000 distinct CDR3 sequences, and about 40% are seen once. The ten biggest clones cover about 9% of the sample. Antigens of these TCRs are unknown. The sequencing sample was made of CD3+ T cells sorted from blood and cultured. The source of these receptors is a female donor in good health.

This clonotype was seen ten or more times. V gene TRBV2 combines with J gene TRBJ1-3; no definite D call. CDR3 size: 17 residues. Germline-derived CDR1 and CDR2 are SNHLY and FYNNEI. V shed 0 bases and J shed 0 bases, with 12 bases lying between them. In DNA form, the CDR3 reads TGTGCCAGCAGTGAAGCGCTAAGGATTCTCTCTGGAAACACCATATATTTT. This encodes CASSEALRILSGNTIYF. Combining the CDR3 with reference TRBV2 and TRBJ1-3 gives the whole variable domain EPEVTQTPSHQVTQMGQEVILRCVPISNHLYFYWYRQILGQKVEFLVSFYNNEISEKSEIFDDQFSVERPDGSNFTLKIRSTKLEDSAMYFCASSEALRILSGNTIYFGEGSWLTVV.

This clonotype was seen many times. The chain combines TRBV28 with TRBJ1-5, with D unclear. Germline values: CDR1 MDHEN, CDR2 SYDVKM. Trimming took off 2 bases at V and 0 bases at J, with 5 bases between the two ends. The CDR3 has 14 residues. CDR3 in amino acids: CASSLEYSNQPQHF. CDR3 nucleotides: TGTGCCAGCAGTTTAGAATATAGCAATCAGCCCCAGCATTTT.

This clonotype was seen only once. The rearrangement joins TRBV29-1 to TRBJ2-5, with 11 nucleotides matching TRBD2. Germline V lookup: CDR1 SQVTM, CDR2 ANQGSEA. The V gene end was trimmed by 7 bases and the J gene end by 0 bases; junction bases not matched to a gene: 19. The CDR3 runs to 19 residues. The CDR3 nucleotides are TGCAGCGCCGGCGGGGGTACAGAGGGACTAGCGGTGTACCAAGAGACCCAGTACTTC. Translating it yields CSAGGGTEGLAVYQETQYF.

In this sample, this clonotype is medium-sized. The chain carries TRBV24-1 and TRBJ2-2; a weak D match, TRBD2 (6 bases). CDR1 and CDR2 (germline): KGHDR, SFDVKD. This CDR3 has 16 amino acids. Trimming left V 1 base short and J 4 bases short, with 12 bases between. CDR3 in amino acids: CATSDFPGGLTGELFF. CDR3 nucleotide sequence: TGTGCCACCAGTGATTTCCCAGGAGGGCTCACCGGGGAGCTGTTTTTT.

This clonotype showed up many times. The chain is built from TRBV15 and TRBJ2-7, with TRBD2 identical over 11 bases. The length of the CDR3 is 17 residues. Germline CDR1 reads LNHNV; CDR2 reads YYDKDF (reference sequence). The V gene end was trimmed by 0 bases and the J gene end by 3 bases; junction bases not matched to a gene: 7. CDR3 residues: CATSRDLTGTSGYEQYF. CDR3 DNA sequence: TGTGCCACCAGCAGAGATTTAACCGGGACTAGCGGCTACGAGCAGTACTTC.

This clonotype was counted between two and nine times. The rearrangement uses TRBV5-1 and TRBJ1-4; 8 positions agree with TRBD1. The germline V gene encodes CDR1 SGHRS and CDR2 YFSETQ. The trim removed 4 bases at V and 0 bases at J, leaving 5 bases unmatched. The CDR3 covers 16 residues. CDR3 sequence reads: CASSLSGQATNEKLFF. CDR3 in DNA: TGCGCCAGCAGCCTCTCGGGACAGGCAACTAATGAAAAACTGTTTTTT.

By frequency in the sample, this clonotype is medium-sized. The chain couples TRBV12-3 or TRBV12-4 to TRBJ2-1, with 12 bases fitting TRBD2. V lost 6 bases, J lost 4 bases, and 4 bases stayed unmatched. The CDR3 has 15 residues. CDR3: CASSPSGRVYNEQFF. The DNA for the CDR3 is TGTGCCAGCAGCCCTAGCGGGAGGGTATACAATGAGCAGTTCTTC.

This clonotype rates as medium-sized. CDR3 nucleotides: TGCAGTGCTAGAGATCCCAGAAACACTGAAGCTTTCTTT. Protein sequence: CSARDPRNTEAFF. The chain employs TRBV20-1 and TRBJ1-1; D not resolved. The CDR3 length is 13 residues. Germline assignment: CDR1 DFQATT and CDR2 SNEGSKA (reference sequence). Trimming left V 0 bases short and J 2 bases short, with 7 bases between.

The V and J genes are TRBV5-1 and TRBJ2-1, with 8 bases lining up with TRBD2. Germline V gene lookup returns CDR1 SGHRS and CDR2 YFSETQ. With 4 bases clipped from V and 6 bases from J, the junction kept 12 bases outside the gene matches. This CDR3 has 16 amino acids. CDR3 amino acids: CASSRVSGRGGNEQFF. DNA of the CDR3: TGCGCCAGCAGCCGCGTAAGCGGGAGAGGGGGCAATGAGCAGTTCTTC.

In this sample, this clonotype is medium-sized. The V call is TRBV7-3, the J call TRBJ2-7; 10 nucleotides align to TRBD1. Losses at the gene ends were 3 bases for V and 3 bases for J; bases not matched to a gene: 2. The CDR3 has 14 residues. Germline CDR1 is SGHTA and CDR2 is FQGTGA. CDR3 in DNA: TGTGCCAGCAGCTTGACAGGGGGCCTCTACGAGCAGTACTTC. It codes for CASSLTGGLYEQYF.

CDR3 in amino acids: CASSLQGKGNQPQHF. As DNA, the CDR3 is TGTGCCAGTAGCTTACAGGGTAAGGGAAATCAGCCCCAGCATTTT. The chain has TRBV19 and TRBJ1-5, with a possible D match to TRBD1 (6 bases). CDR1 and CDR2 (germline): LNHDA, SQIVND (reference sequence). This CDR3 is 15 amino acids long. V lost 6 bases and J 4 bases, leaving 16 bases between the germline ends.

At least ten counts were recorded for this clonotype. A much larger clone differs by one base, so this may be a read error. The chain recombines TRBV20-1 with TRBJ2-5; 11 bases are a match to TRBD2. The germline V gene has CDR1 DFQATT and CDR2 SNEGSKA (reference sequence). The CDR3 spans 16 residues. CDR3 residues: CSAGDGTSGTQETRYF. In DNA, the CDR3 is TGCAGTGCTGGAGACGGGACTAGCGGAACACAAGAGACCCGGTACTTC.

This clonotype counts as medium-sized. The chain links TRBV7-8 to TRBJ2-3; 8 bases are shared with TRBD1. The CDR3 has 14 residues. Germline loops: CDR1 SGHVS, CDR2 FQNEAQ. The junction had 7 bases not matched to a gene; V was cut back by 5 bases and J by 6 bases. In DNA, the CDR3 is TGTGCCAGCAGCATGGACAGGGTTTTTGATACGCAGTATTTT. As protein: CASSMDRVFDTQYF.

This chain joins TRBV18 and TRBJ2-1; D gene unclear. The V gene lost 3 bases and the J gene lost 6 bases, with 12 bases spanning the gap. Looked up from germline, CDR1 is KGHSH and CDR2 is LQKENI. CDR3 length: 14 residues. In DNA, the CDR3 is TGTGCCAGCTCACCGGCTCAAAGTAGCAATGAGCAGTTCTTC. The encoded protein is CASSPAQSSNEQFF.

This clonotype counts as medium-sized (0.01 to 0.1%). The genes are TRBV7-2 and TRBJ2-1, with TRBD2 matching over 14 bases. This CDR3 is 15 amino acids long. CDR1 is SGHTA, CDR2 FQGNSA, per germline. The V segment lost 5 bases and the J segment 6 bases; nucleotides outside the gene matches: 3. CDR3 nucleotide sequence: TGTGCCAGCAGCCTCGGGACTAGCGGGAGCAATGAGCAGTTCTTC. Protein: CASSLGTSGSNEQFF.

This clonotype occurred many times. The chain recombines TRBV5-1 with TRBJ1-1; tentative D call: TRBD1 (6 bases). This CDR3 contains 12 residues. The V end lost 4 bases, the J end lost 5 bases, and 9 bases lay between the germline ends. Germline CDR1 is SGHRS and CDR2 is YFSETQ. CDR3 DNA: TGCGCCAGCAGCCAGCAGGGGACTGAAGCTTTCTTT. As protein: CASSQQGTEAFF.

Details on this clonotype: Because it lacks the conserved phenylalanine or tryptophan at the end, this CDR3 is likely a read error. The chain recombines TRBV15 with TRBJ2-3; the D is unclear. Germline V lookup: CDR1 LNHNV, CDR2 YYDKDF (reference sequence). CDR3 length: 13 residues. Here the CDR3 reads CATGRGSTDTQYL. The DNA of the CDR3 is TGTGCCACCGGCAGAGGATCCACAGATACGCAGTATCTT.